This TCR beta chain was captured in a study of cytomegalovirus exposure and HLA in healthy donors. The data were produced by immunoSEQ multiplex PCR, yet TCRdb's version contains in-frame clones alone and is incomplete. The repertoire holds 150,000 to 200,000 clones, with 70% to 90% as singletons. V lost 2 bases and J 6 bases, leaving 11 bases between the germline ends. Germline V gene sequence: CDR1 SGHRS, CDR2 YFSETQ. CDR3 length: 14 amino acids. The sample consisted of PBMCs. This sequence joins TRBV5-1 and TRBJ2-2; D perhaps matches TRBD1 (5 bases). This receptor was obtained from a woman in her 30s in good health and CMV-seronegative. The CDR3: CASSFFSGSGELFF. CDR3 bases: TGCGCCAGCAGCTTCTTCTCAGGGTCCGGGGAGCTGTTTTTT. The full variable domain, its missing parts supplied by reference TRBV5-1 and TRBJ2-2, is KAGVTQTPRYLIKTRGQQVTLSCSPISGHRSVSWYQQTPGQGLQFLFEYFSETQRNKGNFPGRFSGRQFSNSRSEMNVSTLELGDSALYLCASSFFSGSGELFFGEGSRLTVL.